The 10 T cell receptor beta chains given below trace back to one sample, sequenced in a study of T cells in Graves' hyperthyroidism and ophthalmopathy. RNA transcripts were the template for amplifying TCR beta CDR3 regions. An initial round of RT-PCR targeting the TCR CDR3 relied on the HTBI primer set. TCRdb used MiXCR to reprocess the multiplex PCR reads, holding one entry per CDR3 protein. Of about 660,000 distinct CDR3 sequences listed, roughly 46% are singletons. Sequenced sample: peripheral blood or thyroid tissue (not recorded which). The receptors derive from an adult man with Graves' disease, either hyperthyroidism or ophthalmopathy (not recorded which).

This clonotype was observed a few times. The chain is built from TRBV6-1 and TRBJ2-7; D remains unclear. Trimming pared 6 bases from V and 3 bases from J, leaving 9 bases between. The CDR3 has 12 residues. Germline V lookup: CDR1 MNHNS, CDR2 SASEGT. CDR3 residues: CASRDNNYEQYF. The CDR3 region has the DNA TGTGCCAGCAGAGACAACAACTACGAGCAGTACTTC.

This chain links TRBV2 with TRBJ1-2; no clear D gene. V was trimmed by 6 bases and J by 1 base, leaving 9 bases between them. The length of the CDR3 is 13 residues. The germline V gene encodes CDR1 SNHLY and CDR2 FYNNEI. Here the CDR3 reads CASRAQFNYGYTF. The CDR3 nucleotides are TGTGCCAGCAGAGCTCAGTTTAACTATGGCTACACCTTC.

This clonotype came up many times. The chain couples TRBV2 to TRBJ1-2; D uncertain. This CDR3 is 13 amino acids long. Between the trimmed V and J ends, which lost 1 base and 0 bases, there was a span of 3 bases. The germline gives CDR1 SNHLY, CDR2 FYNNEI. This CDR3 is CASSEGANYGYTF. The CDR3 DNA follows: TGTGCCAGCAGTGAAGGAGCTAACTATGGCTACACCTTC.

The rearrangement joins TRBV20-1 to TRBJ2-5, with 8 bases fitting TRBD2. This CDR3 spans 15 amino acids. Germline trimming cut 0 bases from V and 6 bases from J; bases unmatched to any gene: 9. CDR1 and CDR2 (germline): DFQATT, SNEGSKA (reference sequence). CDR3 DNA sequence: TGCAGTGCTAGAGATCACACGGGGGGGCAACAGACCCAGTACTTC. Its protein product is CSARDHTGGQQTQYF.

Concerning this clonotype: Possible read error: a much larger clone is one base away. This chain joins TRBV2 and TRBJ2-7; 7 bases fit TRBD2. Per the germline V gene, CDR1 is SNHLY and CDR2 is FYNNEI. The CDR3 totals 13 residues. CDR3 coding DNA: TGTGCCAGCAGTAGACAGCGGGGATACGGGCAGTACTTC. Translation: CASSRQRGYGQYF.

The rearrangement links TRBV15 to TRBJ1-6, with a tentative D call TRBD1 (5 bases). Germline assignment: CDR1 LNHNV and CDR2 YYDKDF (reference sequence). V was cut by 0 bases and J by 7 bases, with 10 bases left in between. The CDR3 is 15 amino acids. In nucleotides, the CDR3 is TGTGCCACCAGCAGAGAAAGGGACGCGAATTCACCCCTCCACTTT. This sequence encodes CATSRERDANSPLHF.

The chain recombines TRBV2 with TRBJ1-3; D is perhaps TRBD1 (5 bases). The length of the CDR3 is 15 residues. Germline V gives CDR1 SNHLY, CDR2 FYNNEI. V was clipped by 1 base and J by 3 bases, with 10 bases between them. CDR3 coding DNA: TGTGCCAGCAGTGAAGAGCCAGGGTTTGGAAACACCATATATTTT. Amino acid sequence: CASSEEPGFGNTIYF.

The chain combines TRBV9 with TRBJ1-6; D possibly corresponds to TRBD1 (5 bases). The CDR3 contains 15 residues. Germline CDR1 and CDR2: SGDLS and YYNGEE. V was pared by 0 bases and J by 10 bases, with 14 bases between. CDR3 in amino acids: CASSVAGQGRSPLHF. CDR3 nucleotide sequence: TGTGCCAGCAGCGTAGCTGGTCAGGGAAGATCACCCCTCCACTTT.

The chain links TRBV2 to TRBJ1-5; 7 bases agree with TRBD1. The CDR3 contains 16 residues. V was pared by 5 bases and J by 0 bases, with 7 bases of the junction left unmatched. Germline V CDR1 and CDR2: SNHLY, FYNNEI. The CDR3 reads CASSYSGQDSNQPQHF. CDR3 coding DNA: TGTGCCAGCAGTTACTCCGGACAGGATAGCAATCAGCCCCAGCATTTT.

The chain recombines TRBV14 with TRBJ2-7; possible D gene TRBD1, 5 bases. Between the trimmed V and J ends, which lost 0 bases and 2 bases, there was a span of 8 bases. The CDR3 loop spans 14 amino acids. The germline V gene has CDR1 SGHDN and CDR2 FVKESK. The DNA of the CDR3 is TGTGCCAGCAGCCAAGAGACAGAGCCCTACGAGCAGTACTTC. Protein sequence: CASSQETEPYEQYF.